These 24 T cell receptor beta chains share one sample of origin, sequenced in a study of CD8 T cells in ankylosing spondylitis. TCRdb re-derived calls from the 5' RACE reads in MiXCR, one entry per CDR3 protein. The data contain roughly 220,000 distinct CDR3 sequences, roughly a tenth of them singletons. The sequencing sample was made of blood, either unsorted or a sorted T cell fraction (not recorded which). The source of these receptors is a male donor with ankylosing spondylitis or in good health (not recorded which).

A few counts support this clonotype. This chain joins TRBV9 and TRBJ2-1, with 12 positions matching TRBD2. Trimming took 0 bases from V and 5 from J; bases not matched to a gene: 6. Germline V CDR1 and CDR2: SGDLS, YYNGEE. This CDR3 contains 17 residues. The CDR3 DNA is TGTGCCAGCAGCGTAGGAGCTAGCGGGGGGGCGGACAATGAGCAGTTCTTC. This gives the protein CASSVGASGGADNEQFF.

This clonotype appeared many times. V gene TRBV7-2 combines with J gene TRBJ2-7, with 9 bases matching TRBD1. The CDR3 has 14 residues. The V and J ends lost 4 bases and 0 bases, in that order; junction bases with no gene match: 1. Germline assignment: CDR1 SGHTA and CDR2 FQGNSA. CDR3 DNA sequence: TGTGCCAGCAGCTCGGACAGGGGCTCCTACGAGCAGTACTTC. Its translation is CASSSDRGSYEQYF.

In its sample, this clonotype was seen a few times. The CDR3 sequence is CASSLVRDRLRGYTF. The CDR3 nucleotides are TGTGCCAGCAGCTTGGTCAGGGATCGGTTAAGAGGCTACACCTTC. The rearrangement uses TRBV5-8 and TRBJ1-2, with D possibly TRBD1 on 5 matching bases. Germline lookup yields CDR1 SGHTS and CDR2 YDEGEE. V was shortened by 0 bases and J by 8 bases, with 17 bases between the two germline ends. This CDR3 region has 15 residues.

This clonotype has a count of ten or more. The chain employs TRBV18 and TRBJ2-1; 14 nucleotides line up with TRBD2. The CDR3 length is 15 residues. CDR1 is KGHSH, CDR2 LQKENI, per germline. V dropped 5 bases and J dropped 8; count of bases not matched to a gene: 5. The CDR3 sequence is CASSSTSGGAHEQFF. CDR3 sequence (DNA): TGTGCCAGCTCATCGACTAGCGGGGGGGCCCATGAGCAGTTCTTC.

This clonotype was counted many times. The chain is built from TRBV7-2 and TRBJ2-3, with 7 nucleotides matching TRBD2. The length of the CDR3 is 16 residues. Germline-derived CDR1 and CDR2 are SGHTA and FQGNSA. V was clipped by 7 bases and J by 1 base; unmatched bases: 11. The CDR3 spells CASTEDMGGGTDTQYF. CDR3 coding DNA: TGTGCCAGCACCGAAGATATGGGGGGGGGCACAGATACGCAGTATTTT.

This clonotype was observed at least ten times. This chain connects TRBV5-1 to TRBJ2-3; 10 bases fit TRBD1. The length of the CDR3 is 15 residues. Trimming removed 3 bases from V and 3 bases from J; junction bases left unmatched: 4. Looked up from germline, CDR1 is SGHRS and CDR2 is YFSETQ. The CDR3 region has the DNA TGCGCCAGCAGCTATCCGGGACAGGGGACAGATACGCAGTATTTT. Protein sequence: CASSYPGQGTDTQYF.

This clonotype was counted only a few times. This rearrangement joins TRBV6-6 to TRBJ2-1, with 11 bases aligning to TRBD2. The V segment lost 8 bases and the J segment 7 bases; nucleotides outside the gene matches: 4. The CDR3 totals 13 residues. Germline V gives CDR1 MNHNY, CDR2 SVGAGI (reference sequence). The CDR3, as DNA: TGTGCCAGCGGTAGCGGGGGGGTTAATGAGCAGTTCTTC. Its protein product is CASGSGGVNEQFF.

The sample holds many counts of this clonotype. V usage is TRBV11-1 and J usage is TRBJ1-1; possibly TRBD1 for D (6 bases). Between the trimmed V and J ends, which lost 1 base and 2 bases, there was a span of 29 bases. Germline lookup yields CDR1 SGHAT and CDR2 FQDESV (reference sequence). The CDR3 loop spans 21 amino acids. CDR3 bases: TGTGCCAGCAGCTTAGTAAGGGGTTGGGGGGCGTTTGGGACGGACAACACTGAAGCTTTCTTT. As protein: CASSLVRGWGAFGTDNTEAFF.

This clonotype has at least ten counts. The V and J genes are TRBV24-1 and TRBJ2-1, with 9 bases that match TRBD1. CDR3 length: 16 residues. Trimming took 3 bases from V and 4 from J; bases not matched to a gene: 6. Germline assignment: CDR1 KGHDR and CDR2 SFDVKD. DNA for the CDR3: TGTGCCACCAGTGATAACCGGGACAGGGAGTACAATGAGCAGTTCTTC. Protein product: CATSDNRDREYNEQFF.

CDR3 region: CASSLEGGRGYNEQFF. The DNA for the CDR3 is TGCGCCAGCAGCTTGGAAGGAGGCAGGGGTTACAATGAGCAGTTCTTC. This sequence joins TRBV5-1 and TRBJ2-1; weak D call: TRBD1 (6 bases). CDR1 is SGHRS and CDR2 is YFSETQ in the germline V gene. With 0 bases removed from V and 4 bases from J, the gap between germline ends came to 14 bases. This CDR3 region has 16 residues.

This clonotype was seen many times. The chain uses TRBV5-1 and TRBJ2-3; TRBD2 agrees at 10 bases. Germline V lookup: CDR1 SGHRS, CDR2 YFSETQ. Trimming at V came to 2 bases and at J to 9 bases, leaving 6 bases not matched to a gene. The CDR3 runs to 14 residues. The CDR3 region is CASSFSGGSDTQYF. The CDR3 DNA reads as TGCGCCAGCAGCTTTAGCGGGGGGAGTGACACGCAGTATTTT.

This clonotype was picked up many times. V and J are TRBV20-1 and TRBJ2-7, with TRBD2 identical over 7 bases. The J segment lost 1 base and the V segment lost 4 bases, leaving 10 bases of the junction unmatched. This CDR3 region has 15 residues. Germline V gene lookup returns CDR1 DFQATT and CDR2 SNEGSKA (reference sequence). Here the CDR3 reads CSATPSGEGSYEQYF. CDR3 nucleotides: TGCAGTGCTACCCCCTCCGGGGAGGGATCCTACGAGCAGTACTTC.

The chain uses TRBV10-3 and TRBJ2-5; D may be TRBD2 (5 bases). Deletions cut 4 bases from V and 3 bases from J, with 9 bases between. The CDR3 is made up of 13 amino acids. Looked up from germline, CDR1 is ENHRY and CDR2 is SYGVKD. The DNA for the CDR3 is TGTGCCATCAGTGGGGCGGAGGAAGAGACCCAGTACTTC. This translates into CAISGAEEETQYF.

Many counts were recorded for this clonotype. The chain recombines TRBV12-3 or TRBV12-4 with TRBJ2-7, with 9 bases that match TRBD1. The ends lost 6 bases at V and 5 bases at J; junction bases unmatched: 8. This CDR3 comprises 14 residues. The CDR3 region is CASSDTGGVHEQYF. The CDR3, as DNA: TGTGCCAGCAGCGATACAGGGGGCGTTCACGAGCAGTACTTC.

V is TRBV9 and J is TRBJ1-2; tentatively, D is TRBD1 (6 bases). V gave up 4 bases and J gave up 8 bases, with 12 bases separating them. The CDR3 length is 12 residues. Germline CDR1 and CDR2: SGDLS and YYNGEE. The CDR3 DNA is TGTGCCAGCAGCCGGCGGGGGCAGGGCTACACCTTC. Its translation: CASSRRGQGYTF.

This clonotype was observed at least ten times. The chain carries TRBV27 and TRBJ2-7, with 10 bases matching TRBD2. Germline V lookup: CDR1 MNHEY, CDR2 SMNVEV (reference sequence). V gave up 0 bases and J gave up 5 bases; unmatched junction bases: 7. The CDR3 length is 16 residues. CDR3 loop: CASSLSLAGGHDEQYF. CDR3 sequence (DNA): TGTGCCAGCAGTTTATCTTTAGCGGGGGGCCACGACGAGCAGTACTTC.

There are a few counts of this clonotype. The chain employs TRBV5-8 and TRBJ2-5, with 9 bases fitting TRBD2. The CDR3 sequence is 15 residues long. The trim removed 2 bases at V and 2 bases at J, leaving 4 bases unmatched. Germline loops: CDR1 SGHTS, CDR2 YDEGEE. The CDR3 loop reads CASSFKRGAQETQYF. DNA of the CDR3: TGTGCCAGCAGCTTCAAGCGGGGGGCGCAAGAGACCCAGTACTTC.

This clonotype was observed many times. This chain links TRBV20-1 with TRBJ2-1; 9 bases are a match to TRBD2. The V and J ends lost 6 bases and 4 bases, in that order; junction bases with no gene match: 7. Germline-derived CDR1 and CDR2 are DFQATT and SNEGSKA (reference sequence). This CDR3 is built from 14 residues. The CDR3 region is CSAETSGLYNEQFF. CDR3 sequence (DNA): TGCAGTGCGGAAACTAGCGGGTTATACAATGAGCAGTTCTTC.

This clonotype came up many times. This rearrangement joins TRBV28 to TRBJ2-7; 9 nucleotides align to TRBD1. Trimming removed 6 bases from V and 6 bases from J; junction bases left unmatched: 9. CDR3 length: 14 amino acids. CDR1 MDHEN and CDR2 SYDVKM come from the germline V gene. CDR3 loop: CASRNRGQIPEQYF. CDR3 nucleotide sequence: TGTGCCAGCAGAAACAGGGGGCAGATTCCCGAGCAGTACTTC.

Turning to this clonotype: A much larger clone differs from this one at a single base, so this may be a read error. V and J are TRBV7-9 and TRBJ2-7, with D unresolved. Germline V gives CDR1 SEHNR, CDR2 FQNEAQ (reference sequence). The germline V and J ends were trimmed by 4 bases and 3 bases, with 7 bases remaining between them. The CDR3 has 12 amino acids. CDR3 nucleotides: TGTGCCAGCAGCTGGAACATCTACGAGCAGTACTTC. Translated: CASSWNIYEQYF.

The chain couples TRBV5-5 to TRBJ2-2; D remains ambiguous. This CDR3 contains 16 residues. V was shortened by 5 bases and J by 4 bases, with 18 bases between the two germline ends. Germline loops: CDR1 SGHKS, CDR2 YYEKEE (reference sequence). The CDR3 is CASSPRLGEGTGELFF. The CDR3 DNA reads TGTGCCAGCAGTCCGAGGCTGGGTGAAGGCACCGGGGAGCTGTTTTTT.

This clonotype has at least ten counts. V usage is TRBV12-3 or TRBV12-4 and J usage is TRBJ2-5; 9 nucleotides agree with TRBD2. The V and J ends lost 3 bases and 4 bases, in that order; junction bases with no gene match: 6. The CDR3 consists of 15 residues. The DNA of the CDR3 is TGTGCCAGCAGTTTCTCTGCGGGGGGGCGAGAGACCCAGTACTTC. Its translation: CASSFSAGGRETQYF.

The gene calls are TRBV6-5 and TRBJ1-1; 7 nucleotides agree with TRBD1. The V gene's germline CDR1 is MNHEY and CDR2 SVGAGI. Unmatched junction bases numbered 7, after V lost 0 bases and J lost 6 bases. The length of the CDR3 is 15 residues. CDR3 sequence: CASSYSIGQEAEAFF. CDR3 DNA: TGTGCCAGCAGTTACTCGATAGGACAGGAGGCTGAAGCTTTCTTT.

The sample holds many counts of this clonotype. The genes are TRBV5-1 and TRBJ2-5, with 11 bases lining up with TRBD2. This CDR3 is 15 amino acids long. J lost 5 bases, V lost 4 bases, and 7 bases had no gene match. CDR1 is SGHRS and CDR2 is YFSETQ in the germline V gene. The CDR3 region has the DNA TGCGCCAGCAGCGAGGGACTAGCGGTAGAGGAGACCCAGTACTTC. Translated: CASSEGLAVEETQYF.